This entry concerns a single TCR beta chain. What it binds is not known. The data derive from a study of response to subunit inactivated influenza vaccine. Points from the study as a whole: Authors suggested each seasonal influenza vaccination recruits few new T cells.

Germline V CDR1 and CDR2: KGHDR, SFDVKD. With V trimmed by 5 bases and J by 5 bases, 6 bases remained unmatched. The CDR3 contains 16 residues. TCRdb reprocessed the RT-PCR reads via MiXCR and lists one record per CDR3 protein. The sample holds more than 550,000 distinct CDR3 sequences, 12% seen once. The specimen was PBMCs from blood, collected on the day of vaccination. This clonotype originated in a man aged 45-65 years who received an inactivated influenza vaccine. The V call is TRBV24-1, the J call TRBJ2-2; 11 nucleotides align to TRBD1. Written as DNA, the CDR3 is TGTGCCACCAGTGTTGTTGGGACAGGGGGAACCGGGGAGCTGTTTTTT. It is translated as CATSVVGTGGTGELFF.